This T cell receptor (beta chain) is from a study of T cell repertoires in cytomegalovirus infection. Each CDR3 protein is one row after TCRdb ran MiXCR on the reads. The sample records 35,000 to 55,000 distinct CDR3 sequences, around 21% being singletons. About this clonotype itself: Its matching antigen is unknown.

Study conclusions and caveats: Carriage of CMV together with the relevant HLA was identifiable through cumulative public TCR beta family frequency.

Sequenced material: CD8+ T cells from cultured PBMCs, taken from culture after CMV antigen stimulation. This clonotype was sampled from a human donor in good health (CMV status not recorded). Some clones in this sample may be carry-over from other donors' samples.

The CDR3 nucleotides read TGTGCCAGCAGCCAGACTCAGGGATACAATGAGCAGTTCTTC. This translates into CASSQTQGYNEQFF. This chain uses TRBV4-2 with TRBJ2-1; tentatively, D is TRBD1 (5 bases). The CDR3 is 14 residues long. Germline assignment: CDR1 LGHNA and CDR2 YNFKEQ. Trimming stripped 3 bases from V and 4 bases from J, with 10 bases between.